The TCR beta chain described here comes from a study of T-cell memory formation after mild COVID-19. Trimming stripped 4 bases from V and 13 bases from J, with 18 bases between. This CDR3 region has 14 residues. Germline CDR1 SGHRS, CDR2 YFSETQ. The authors produced TCR alpha and TCR beta cDNA libraries with sample barcodes and UMIs by 5'RACE using constant-segment primers. Using its own MiXCR run on the 5' RACE reads, TCRdb lists one record per CDR3 protein. The repertoire has approximately 180,000 distinct CDR3 sequences, 15% to 20% of them found once; the top ten carry approximately 2.2%. This clonotype originated in an adult woman who had mild COVID-19 (a few samples of this study predate the infection). Cell type and time point are not known. What was sequenced was PBMCs or a T cell subset sorted from them (not recorded which). This chain connects TRBV5-1 to TRBJ1-6; maybe TRBD1 (5 bases). The CDR3 region is CASSLTTEPRPLHF. In DNA, the CDR3 is TGCGCCAGCAGCCTAACGACAGAACCTCGTCCCCTCCACTTT.